This T cell receptor beta chain was sequenced during a study of long-term antiretroviral therapy in people with HIV. Survey level was the resolution at which the v3.0 immunoSEQ assay ran. The method was immunoSEQ multiplex PCR; TCRdb's version includes in-frame clones alone and lacks a portion of them. Of around 22,000 clones in the sample, 65% to 85% were seen once. This clone showed up just once. Its antigen is unknown. Treatment of all HIV participants took place in the United States. The study, taken as a whole, reports: Dominating the repertoire at all time points were the clones that expanded before ART.

The sequence was collected from a man aged 25 to 40 with HIV. Sequenced here: unsorted PBMCs, sampled about 4.1 years after starting antiretroviral therapy.

As DNA, the CDR3 is TGTGCCATCAGATCTAGCGGGAGGGCCACCGGGGAGCTGTTTTTT. Protein product: CAIRSSGRATGELFF. The genes are TRBV10-3 and TRBJ2-2; TRBD2 aligns across 12 bases. Germline CDR1 is ENHRY and CDR2 is SYGVKD. V lost 6 bases and J lost 4; bases outside the gene matches: 3. The CDR3 sequence is 15 residues long.